Below, 8 T cell receptor beta chains from the same sample are listed, as sequenced in a study of cytomegalovirus exposure and HLA in healthy donors. Amplification used 60 Vbeta primers and 13 Jbeta primers. Profiled with immunoSEQ multiplex PCR; TCRdb holds only in-frame clones, not every one. The table shows 180,000 or so clones, with 79% occurring only once. Sequencing was carried out using PBMCs. Receptors originate from a woman between 45 and 65 years old in good health and CMV-seronegative.

This clone appeared once. The chain carries TRBV2 and TRBJ2-7; TRBD2 matches at 7 bases. V gave up 6 bases and J gave up 6 bases; unmatched junction bases: 5. In germline, CDR1 is SNHLY, CDR2 FYNNEI. The CDR3 sequence is 12 residues long. The CDR3 nucleotides are TGTGCCAGCAGCATGGGGGGGACCGAGCAGTACTTC. Protein sequence: CASSMGGTEQYF. The full variable domain, rest sourced from reference TRBV2 and TRBJ2-7, is EPEVTQTPSHQVTQMGQEVILRCVPISNHLYFYWYRQILGQKVEFLVSFYNNEISEKSEIFDDQFSVERPDGSNFTLKIRSTKLEDSAMYFCASSMGGTEQYFGPGTRLTVT.

Comments on this clone: At one boundary the junction diverges from the germline segment, which might be a read error. The CDR3 DNA sequence: TGTTCCAGCAGGACCCAGGGGATGGGGGCCAACGTCCTGACTTTC. Translated: CSSRTQGMGANVLTF. The gene calls are TRBV7-9 and TRBJ2-6, with a tentative D call TRBD1 (6 bases). Looked up from germline, CDR1 is SEHNR and CDR2 is FQNEAQ (reference sequence). This CDR3 region has 15 residues.

The J gene is TRBJ1-3, the V gene TRBV7-2, with unresolved D. CDR3 size: 14 residues. V shed 1 base and J shed 0 bases, with 4 bases lying between them. Per the germline V gene, CDR1 is SGHTA and CDR2 is FQGNSA. CDR3 protein: CASSLGSSGNTIYF. The DNA of the CDR3 is TGTGCCAGCAGCTTAGGCAGCTCTGGAAACACCATATATTTT.

This clone was counted once. This sequence joins TRBV18 and TRBJ2-1; possibly TRBD1 for D (6 bases). The CDR3 is 15 residues long. Germline CDR1 is KGHSH and CDR2 is LQKENI. V was clipped by 6 bases and J by 2 bases, with 14 bases between them. The CDR3 here is CASSPGTMTYNEQFF. CDR3 coding DNA: TGTGCCAGCTCTCCCGGGACAATGACCTACAATGAGCAGTTCTTC.

The chain combines TRBV2 with TRBJ2-7; D might be TRBD1 (6 bases). Germline CDR1 is SNHLY and CDR2 is FYNNEI. With 6 bases removed from V and 3 bases from J, the gap between germline ends came to 15 bases. The CDR3 contains 14 residues. DNA for the CDR3: TGTGCCAGCAGGACGGCAGGGGCCAGCTACGAGCAGTACTTC. This sequence encodes CASRTAGASYEQYF. The variable domain in full, with the rest retrieved from reference TRBV2 and TRBJ2-7, is EPEVTQTPSHQVTQMGQEVILRCVPISNHLYFYWYRQILGQKVEFLVSFYNNEISEKSEIFDDQFSVERPDGSNFTLKIRSTKLEDSAMYFCASRTAGASYEQYFGPGTRLTVT.

V gene TRBV4-3 combines with J gene TRBJ2-3; possibly TRBD1 for D (5 bases). The CDR3 sequence is 16 residues long. From germline, CDR1 is LGHNA and CDR2 YSLEER. V was clipped by 3 bases and J by 0 bases, with 13 bases between them. In DNA form, the CDR3 reads TGCGCCAGCAGCCAGGATAGACAGATTAGCACAGATACGCAGTATTTT. Translated, it gives CASSQDRQISTDTQYF.

This sequence joins TRBV10-3 and TRBJ1-5, with D possibly TRBD1 on 6 matching bases. The CDR3 loop spans 15 amino acids. Per the germline V gene, CDR1 is ENHRY and CDR2 is SYGVKD. V was clipped by 3 bases and J by 0 bases, with 9 bases between them. This CDR3 is CAISDQGFSNQPQHF. The CDR3 DNA follows: TGTGCCATCAGTGACCAGGGGTTTAGCAATCAGCCCCAGCATTTT.

This clone is a singleton in its sample. The rearrangement joins TRBV14 to TRBJ2-7; tentatively, D is TRBD2 (6 bases). From germline, CDR1 is SGHDN and CDR2 FVKESK. V was cut by 1 base and J by 6 bases, with 13 bases left in between. The CDR3 spans 14 residues. The CDR3 is CASSQGLGFREQYF. As DNA, the CDR3 is TGTGCCAGCAGCCAAGGACTAGGGTTTCGCGAGCAGTACTTC.